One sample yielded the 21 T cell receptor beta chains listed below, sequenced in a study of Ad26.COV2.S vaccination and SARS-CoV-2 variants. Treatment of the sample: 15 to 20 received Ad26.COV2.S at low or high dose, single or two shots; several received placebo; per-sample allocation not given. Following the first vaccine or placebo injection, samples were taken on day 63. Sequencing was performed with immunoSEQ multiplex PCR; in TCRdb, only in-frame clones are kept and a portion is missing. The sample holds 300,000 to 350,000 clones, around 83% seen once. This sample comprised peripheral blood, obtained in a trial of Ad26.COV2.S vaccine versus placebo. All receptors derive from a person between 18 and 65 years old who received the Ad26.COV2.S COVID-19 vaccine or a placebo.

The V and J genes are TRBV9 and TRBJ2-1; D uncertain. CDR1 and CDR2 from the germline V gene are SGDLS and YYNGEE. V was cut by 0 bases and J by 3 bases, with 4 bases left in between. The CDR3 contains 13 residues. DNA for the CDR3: TGTGCCAGCAGCGTAGACGGCTACAATGAGCAGTTCTTC. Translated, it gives CASSVDGYNEQFF.

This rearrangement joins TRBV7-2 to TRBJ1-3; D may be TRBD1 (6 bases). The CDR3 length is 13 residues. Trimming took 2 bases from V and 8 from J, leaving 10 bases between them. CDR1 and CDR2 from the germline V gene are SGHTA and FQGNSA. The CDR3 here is CASSLSGADTIYF. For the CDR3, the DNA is TGTGCCAGCAGCTTATCGGGGGCGGACACCATATATTTT.

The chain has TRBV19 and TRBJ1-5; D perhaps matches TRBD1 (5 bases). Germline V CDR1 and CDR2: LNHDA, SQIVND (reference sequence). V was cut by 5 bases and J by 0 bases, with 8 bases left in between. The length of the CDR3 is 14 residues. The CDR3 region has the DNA TGTGCCAGTAGTGCAGGGTATAGCAATCAGCCCCAGCATTTT. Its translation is CASSAGYSNQPQHF. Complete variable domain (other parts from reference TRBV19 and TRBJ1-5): DGGITQSPKYLFRKEGQNVTLSCEQNLNHDAMYWYRQDPGQGLRLIYYSQIVNDFQKGDIAEGYSVSREKKESFPLTVTSAQKNPTAFYLCASSAGYSNQPQHFGDGTRLSIL.

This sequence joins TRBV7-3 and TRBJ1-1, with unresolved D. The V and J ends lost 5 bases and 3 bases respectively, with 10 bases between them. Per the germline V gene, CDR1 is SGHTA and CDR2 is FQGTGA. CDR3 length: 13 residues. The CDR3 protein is CASSRGRDTEAFF. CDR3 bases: TGTGCCAGCAGCCGCGGACGGGACACTGAAGCTTTCTTT.

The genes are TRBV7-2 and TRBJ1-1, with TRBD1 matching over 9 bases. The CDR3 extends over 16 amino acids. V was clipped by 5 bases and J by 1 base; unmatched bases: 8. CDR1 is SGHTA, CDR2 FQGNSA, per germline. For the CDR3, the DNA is TGTGCCAGCAGCCGCGACAGGGGGACTTGGAACACTGAAGCTTTCTTT. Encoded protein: CASSRDRGTWNTEAFF.

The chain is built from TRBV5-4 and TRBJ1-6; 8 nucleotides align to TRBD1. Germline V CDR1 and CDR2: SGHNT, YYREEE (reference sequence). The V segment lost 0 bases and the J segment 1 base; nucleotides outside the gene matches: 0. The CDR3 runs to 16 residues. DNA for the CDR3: TGTGCCAGCAGCTTGGGACAGGGGTCCTATAATTCACCCCTCCACTTT. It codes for CASSLGQGSYNSPLHF.

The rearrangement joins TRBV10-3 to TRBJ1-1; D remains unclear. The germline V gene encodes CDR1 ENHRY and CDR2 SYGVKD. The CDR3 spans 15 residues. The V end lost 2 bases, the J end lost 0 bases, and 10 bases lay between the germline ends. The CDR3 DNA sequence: TGTGCCATCAGTGAGAATCCAGGTCTGAACACTGAAGCTTTCTTT. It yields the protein CAISENPGLNTEAFF.

The CDR3 region has the DNA TGTGCCAGCAGCTTGGCTACACAGGGGAACACTGAAGCTTTCTTT. Translating it yields CASSLATQGNTEAFF. This sequence joins TRBV5-4 and TRBJ1-1; the D gene is possibly TRBD1 (6 bases). Per germline, CDR1 SGHNT and CDR2 YYREEE (reference sequence). V lost 0 bases and J 1 base, leaving 10 bases between the germline ends. The CDR3 is made up of 15 amino acids.

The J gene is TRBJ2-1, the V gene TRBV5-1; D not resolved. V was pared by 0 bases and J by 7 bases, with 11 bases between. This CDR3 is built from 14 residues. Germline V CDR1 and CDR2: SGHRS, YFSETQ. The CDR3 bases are TGCGCCAGCAGCTTGGGCGAACCTGGGAATGAGCAGTTCTTC. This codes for CASSLGEPGNEQFF.

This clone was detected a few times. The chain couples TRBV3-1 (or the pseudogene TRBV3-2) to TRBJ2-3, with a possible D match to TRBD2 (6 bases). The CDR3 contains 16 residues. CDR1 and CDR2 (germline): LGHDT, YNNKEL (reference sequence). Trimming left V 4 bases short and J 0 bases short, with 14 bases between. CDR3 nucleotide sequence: TGTGCCAGCAGCCCCCGGCGGGGATATAGCACAGATACGCAGTATTTT. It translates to CASSPRRGYSTDTQYF.

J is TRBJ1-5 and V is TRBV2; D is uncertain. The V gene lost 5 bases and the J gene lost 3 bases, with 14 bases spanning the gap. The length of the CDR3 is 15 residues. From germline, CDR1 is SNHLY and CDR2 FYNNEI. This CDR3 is CASSTQPIANQPQHF. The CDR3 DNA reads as TGTGCCAGCAGTACCCAGCCTATAGCCAATCAGCCCCAGCATTTT.

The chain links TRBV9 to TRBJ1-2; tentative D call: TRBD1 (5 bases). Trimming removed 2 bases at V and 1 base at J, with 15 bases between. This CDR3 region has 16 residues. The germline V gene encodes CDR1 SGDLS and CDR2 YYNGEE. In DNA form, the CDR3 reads TGTGCCAGCAGCGTCCGACCCTCGACAGTTAACTATGGCTACACCTTC. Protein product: CASSVRPSTVNYGYTF. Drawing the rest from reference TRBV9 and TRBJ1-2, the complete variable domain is DSGVTQTPKHLITATGQRVTLRCSPRSGDLSVYWYQQSLDQGLQFLIQYYNGEERAKGNILERFSAQQFPDLHSELNLSSLELGDSALYFCASSVRPSTVNYGYTFGSGTRLTVV.

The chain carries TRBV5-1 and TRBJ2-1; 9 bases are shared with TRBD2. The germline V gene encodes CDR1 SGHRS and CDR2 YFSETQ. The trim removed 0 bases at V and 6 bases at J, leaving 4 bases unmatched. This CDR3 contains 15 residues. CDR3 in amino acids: CASSLGGTSFNEQFF. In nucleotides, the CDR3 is TGCGCCAGCAGCTTGGGCGGGACTAGCTTCAATGAGCAGTTCTTC.

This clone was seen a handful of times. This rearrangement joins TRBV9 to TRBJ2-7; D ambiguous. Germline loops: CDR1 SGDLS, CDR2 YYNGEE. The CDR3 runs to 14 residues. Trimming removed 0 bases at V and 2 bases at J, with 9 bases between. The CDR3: CASSVGRTAYEQYF. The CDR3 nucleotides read TGTGCCAGCAGCGTAGGGCGCACGGCCTACGAGCAGTACTTC. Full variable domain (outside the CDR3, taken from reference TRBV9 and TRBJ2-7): DSGVTQTPKHLITATGQRVTLRCSPRSGDLSVYWYQQSLDQGLQFLIQYYNGEERAKGNILERFSAQQFPDLHSELNLSSLELGDSALYFCASSVGRTAYEQYFGPGTRLTVT.

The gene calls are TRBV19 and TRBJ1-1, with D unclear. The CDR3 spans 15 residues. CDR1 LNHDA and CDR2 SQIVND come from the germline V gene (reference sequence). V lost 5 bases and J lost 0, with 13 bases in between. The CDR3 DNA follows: TGTGCCAGTAGTCCCCCCGGCCGAATGAACACTGAAGCTTTCTTT. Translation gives CASSPPGRMNTEAFF. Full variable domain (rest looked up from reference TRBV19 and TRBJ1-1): DGGITQSPKYLFRKEGQNVTLSCEQNLNHDAMYWYRQDPGQGLRLIYYSQIVNDFQKGDIAEGYSVSREKKESFPLTVTSAQKNPTAFYLCASSPPGRMNTEAFFGQGTRLTVV.

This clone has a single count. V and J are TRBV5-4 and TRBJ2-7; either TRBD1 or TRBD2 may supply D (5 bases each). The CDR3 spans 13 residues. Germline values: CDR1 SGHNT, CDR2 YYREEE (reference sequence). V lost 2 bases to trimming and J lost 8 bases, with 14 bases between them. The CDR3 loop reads CASSLQEGHQQYF. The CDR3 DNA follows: TGTGCCAGCAGCTTACAAGAGGGGCACCAGCAGTACTTC.

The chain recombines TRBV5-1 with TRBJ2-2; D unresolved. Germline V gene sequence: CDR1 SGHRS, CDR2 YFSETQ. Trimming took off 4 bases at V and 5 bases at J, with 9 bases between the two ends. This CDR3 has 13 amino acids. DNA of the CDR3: TGCGCCAGCAGCCGGCCCCTAACCGGGGAGCTGTTTTTT. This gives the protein CASSRPLTGELFF.

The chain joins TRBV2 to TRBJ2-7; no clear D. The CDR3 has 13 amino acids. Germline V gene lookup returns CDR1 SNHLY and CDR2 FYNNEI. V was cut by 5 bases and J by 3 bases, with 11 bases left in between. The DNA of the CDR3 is TGTGCCAGCAGTCTGAGGATAGGCTACGAGCAGTACTTC. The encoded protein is CASSLRIGYEQYF.

In DNA, the CDR3 is TGCGCCAGTGGGGAGACAGCCTACTACGAGCAGTACTTC. This sequence encodes CASGETAYYEQYF. This chain uses TRBV5-1 with TRBJ2-7, with D perhaps being TRBD1 or TRBD2 (5 bases each). Trimming stripped 8 bases from V and 3 bases from J, with 15 bases between. The CDR3 contains 13 residues. The germline CDR1 and CDR2 sequences are SGHRS and YFSETQ.

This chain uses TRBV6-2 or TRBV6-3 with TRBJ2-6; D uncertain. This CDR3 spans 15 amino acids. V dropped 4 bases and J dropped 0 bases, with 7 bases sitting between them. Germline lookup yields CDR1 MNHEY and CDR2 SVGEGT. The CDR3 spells CASSSVGSGANVLTF. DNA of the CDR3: TGTGCCAGCAGTTCTGTAGGCTCTGGGGCCAACGTCCTGACTTTC.

The CDR3 sequence: CASSSHGAVLSEQFF. The CDR3 DNA follows: TGTGCCAGCAGCTCCCACGGCGCTGTTCTCAGTGAGCAGTTCTTC. The chain joins TRBV7-8 to TRBJ2-1, with D unresolved. V was pared by 4 bases and J by 9 bases, with 19 bases between. Germline values: CDR1 SGHVS, CDR2 FQNEAQ. CDR3 length equals 15 residues.